This T cell receptor (beta chain) was identified in a study of cytomegalovirus exposure and HLA in healthy donors. The donors belonged to the approximately 120-subject validation cohort, separate from the roughly 670-subject first cohort. About this clone: Antigen unknown.

TCRdb's copy holds only in-frame clones and misses some; the assay was immunoSEQ multiplex PCR. The profile shows over 250,000 clones, just over 85% of them singletons. Study-level points and caveats: Associated with cytomegalovirus, according to the listing, were 150 to 200 TCR beta chains. Per published reports, the classifier diagnosed cytomegalovirus status with high specificity and sensitivity.

Sequencing was carried out using PBMCs. The sequence was obtained from a woman under 30 in good health and CMV-seronegative.

For the CDR3, the DNA is TGTGCCAGCGGGGGGAGGAACACTGAAGCTTTCTTT. Translating it yields CASGGRNTEAFF. The chain has TRBV6-6 and TRBJ1-1; perhaps TRBD1 as D (5 bases). V lost 8 bases, J lost 1 base, and 8 bases lay in between. The CDR3 contains 12 residues. CDR1 is MNHNY, CDR2 SVGAGI, per germline (reference sequence).